This T cell receptor (beta chain) was recorded in a study of control samples from healthy donors and cancer patients. The CDR3 loop spans 16 amino acids. Germline V gives CDR1 MNHEY, CDR2 SVGAGI. V was pared by 2 bases and J by 2 bases, with 12 bases between. Sequenced by immunoSEQ multiplex PCR; TCRdb stores in-frame clones only, minus some. This sample has fewer than 110,000 clones, with 80% to 90% found just once. The material sequenced was PBMCs. The V call is TRBV6-5, the J call TRBJ2-2; tentative D call: TRBD2 (6 bases). This sequence was found in a man in his fifties or sixties with lung cancer. The CDR3 region has the DNA TGTGCCAGCAGTTACGGCTCCGGGACTAACACCGGGGAGCTGTTTTTT. As protein: CASSYGSGTNTGELFF.